Each of the 13 T cell receptor beta chains below was sequenced from the same sample in a study of memory CD4+ T cells and cytomegalovirus serostatus. Data came from immunoSEQ multiplex PCR; TCRdb stores just in-frame clones and leaves some out. The sample contains fewer than 50,000 clones, 76% of which appear only once. Single viable CD3+CD4+CD8-CD45RO+ cells were sorted as the memory CD4+ T cells. The sequenced sample was memory CD4+ T cells from blood. Receptors originate from an adult in good health and CMV-seronegative.

This rearrangement joins TRBV19 to TRBJ2-3, with 8 bases identical to TRBD2. V was clipped by 6 bases and J by 4 bases; unmatched bases: 15. The CDR3 contains 17 residues. The germline V gene encodes CDR1 LNHDA and CDR2 SQIVND (reference sequence). CDR3 loop: CASSASPGAGGPDTQYF. Here the CDR3 DNA reads TGTGCCAGTAGCGCCTCACCGGGTGCGGGAGGTCCAGATACGCAGTATTTT.

Worth noting for this clone: Distinct nucleotide sequences in the sample also encode this CDR3. The chain couples TRBV11-3 to TRBJ2-1, with D tentatively TRBD2 (5 bases). This CDR3 comprises 12 residues. Germline V CDR1 and CDR2: SGHNT, YENEEA. V was cut by 0 bases and J by 8 bases, with 5 bases left in between. Here the CDR3 reads CASSLEGDEQFF. The CDR3 coding sequence is TGTGCCAGCAGCTTAGAGGGAGATGAGCAGTTCTTC.

V and J are TRBV7-2 and TRBJ2-7, with D unclear. V lost 5 bases, J lost 2 bases, and 13 bases lay in between. Germline lookup yields CDR1 SGHTA and CDR2 FQGNSA. This CDR3 is built from 14 residues. The DNA of the CDR3 is TGTGCCAGCAGCCCGGCCGGCCGCACCTACGAGCAGTACTTC. Its translation: CASSPAGRTYEQYF.

The chain uses TRBV10-3 and TRBJ2-1; 9 bases align to TRBD1. After removal of 8 bases from V and 12 bases from J, the junction contained 8 bases not matched to a gene. The CDR3 totals 12 residues. Per the germline V gene, CDR1 is ENHRY and CDR2 is SYGVKD. The CDR3 DNA reads TGTGCCATCGGGACAGGGAGCCTGGGGCAGTTCTTC. Translated, it gives CAIGTGSLGQFF.

This chain links TRBV6-6 with TRBJ2-1; D is unclear. Germline CDR1 MNHNY, CDR2 SVGAGI (reference sequence). Trimming shortened V by 1 base and J by 7 bases, and 11 bases separated the two germline ends. The CDR3 has 14 amino acids. CDR3 coding DNA: TGTGCCAGCAGTTACTTTGGAGATACGAATGAGCAGTTCTTC. This codes for CASSYFGDTNEQFF.

The CDR3 DNA reads TGTGCCATCAGTCCACAGGGGGCGACGAACTACGAGCAGTACTTC. Translating gives CAISPQGATNYEQYF. V is TRBV10-3 and J is TRBJ2-7; 9 bases match TRBD1. The CDR3 has 15 amino acids. Germline CDR1 reads ENHRY; CDR2 reads SYGVKD. J lost 3 bases, V lost 5 bases, and 8 bases had no gene match.

The chain joins TRBV25-1 to TRBJ2-2, with D possibly called TRBD1 or TRBD2 (5 bases each). Germline CDR1 reads MGHDK; CDR2 reads SYGVNS. The CDR3 extends over 15 amino acids. The V gene lost 4 bases and the J gene lost 0 bases, with 9 bases spanning the gap. CDR3 coding DNA: TGTGCCAGCAGTGGAGGGACGTCGAACACCGGGGAGCTGTTTTTT. Protein: CASSGGTSNTGELFF. The complete variable domain, with remaining parts taken from reference TRBV25-1 and TRBJ2-2, reads EADIYQTPRYLVIGTGKKITLECSQTMGHDKMYWYQQDPGMELHLIHYSYGVNSTEKGDLSSESTVSRIRTEHFPLTLESARPSHTSQYLCASSGGTSNTGELFFGEGSRLTVL.

The chain uses TRBV6-6 and TRBJ2-2; the match to TRBD1 covers 9 bases. Germline CDR1 and CDR2: MNHNY and SVGAGI (reference sequence). The CDR3 has 15 amino acids. Trimming at V came to 5 bases and at J to 6 bases, leaving 7 bases not matched to a gene. CDR3 sequence reads: CASSRDRVGAGELFF. The CDR3 DNA sequence: TGTGCCAGCAGTAGGGACAGGGTAGGGGCCGGGGAGCTGTTTTTT.

This chain uses TRBV18 with TRBJ2-5; unclear D gene. The germline V and J ends were trimmed by 3 bases and 4 bases, with 18 bases remaining between them. Germline V CDR1 and CDR2: KGHSH, LQKENI. This CDR3 comprises 16 residues. CDR3 residues: CASSPRTGTAGETQYF. In DNA, the CDR3 is TGTGCCAGCTCACCGCGGACGGGCACCGCCGGAGAGACCCAGTACTTC.

The rearrangement links TRBV25-1 to TRBJ2-7; TRBD2 matches at 8 bases. Trimming at V came to 5 bases and at J to 2 bases, leaving 2 bases not matched to a gene. The CDR3 runs to 13 residues. CDR1 and CDR2 from the germline V gene are MGHDK and SYGVNS. The CDR3 loop is CASSFSGAYEQYF. CDR3 sequence (DNA): TGTGCCAGCAGTTTTAGCGGGGCCTACGAGCAGTACTTC.

V gene TRBV11-2 combines with J gene TRBJ2-5, with D uncertain. The V gene's germline CDR1 is SGHAT and CDR2 FQNNGV. The ends were cut back, 1 base at V and 5 bases at J, with 11 bases in the middle. CDR3 length equals 14 residues. The CDR3 loop reads CASSLVGRPETQYF. The DNA for the CDR3 is TGTGCCAGCAGCTTAGTTGGCCGACCGGAGACCCAGTACTTC.

The V and J genes are TRBV15 and TRBJ1-5, with D possibly matching TRBD1 (5 bases). This CDR3 region has 15 residues. Per germline, CDR1 LNHNV and CDR2 YYDKDF (reference sequence). Trimming took off 0 bases at V and 6 bases at J, with 12 bases between the two ends. CDR3 amino acids: CATSREPQGAQPQHF. The CDR3 DNA is TGTGCCACCAGCAGAGAACCCCAAGGGGCTCAGCCCCAGCATTTT.

The V call is TRBV19, the J call TRBJ1-1; TRBD1 agrees at 8 bases. Trimming cost V 4 bases and J 6 bases; bases outside gene matches: 4. The length of the CDR3 is 13 residues. Germline values: CDR1 LNHDA, CDR2 SQIVND (reference sequence). The CDR3, as DNA: TGTGCCAGTAGTAAGGACAGGGACGCTGAAGCTTTCTTT. Translation gives CASSKDRDAEAFF. The full variable domain, its missing parts supplied by reference TRBV19 and TRBJ1-1, is DGGITQSPKYLFRKEGQNVTLSCEQNLNHDAMYWYRQDPGQGLRLIYYSQIVNDFQKGDIAEGYSVSREKKESFPLTVTSAQKNPTAFYLCASSKDRDAEAFFGQGTRLTVV.